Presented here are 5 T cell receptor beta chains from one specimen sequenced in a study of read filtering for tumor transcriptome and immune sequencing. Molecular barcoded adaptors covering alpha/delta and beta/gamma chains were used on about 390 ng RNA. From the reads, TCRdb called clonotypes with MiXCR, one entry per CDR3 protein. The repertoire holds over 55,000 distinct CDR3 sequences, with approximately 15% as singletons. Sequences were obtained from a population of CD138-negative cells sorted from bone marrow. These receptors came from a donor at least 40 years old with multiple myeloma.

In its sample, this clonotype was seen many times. CDR3 residues: CAWSVLPQEQFF. For the CDR3, the DNA is TGTGCCTGGAGTGTACTACCGCAGGAGCAGTTCTTC. The rearrangement uses TRBV30 and TRBJ2-1; no reliable D call. This CDR3 is 12 amino acids long. V lost 0 bases and J lost 10, with 10 bases in between. Germline V gene sequence: CDR1 GTSNPN, CDR2 SVGIG (reference sequence).

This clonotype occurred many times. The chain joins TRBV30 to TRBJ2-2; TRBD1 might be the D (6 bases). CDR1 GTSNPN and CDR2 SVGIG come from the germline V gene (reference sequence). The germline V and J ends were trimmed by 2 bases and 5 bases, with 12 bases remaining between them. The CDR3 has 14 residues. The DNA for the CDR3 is TGTGCCTGGAGTCCCGACAGGTATACCGGGGAGCTGTTTTTT. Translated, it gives CAWSPDRYTGELFF.

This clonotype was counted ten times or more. In DNA form, the CDR3 reads TGTGCCAGCAGCACGGACAGGTTAACGTCGAACACTGAAGCTTTCTTT. Amino acid sequence: CASSTDRLTSNTEAFF. The genes are TRBV5-5 and TRBJ1-1, with 7 bases matching TRBD1. V shed 4 bases, J shed 1 base, and the junction held 10 bases outside the gene matches. CDR3 size: 16 residues. Looked up from germline, CDR1 is SGHKS and CDR2 is YYEKEE (reference sequence).

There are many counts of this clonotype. For the CDR3, the DNA is TGTGCCAGCAGCGCGGACCCAACCGGGGAGCTGTTTTTT. Its protein product is CASSADPTGELFF. This chain connects TRBV9 to TRBJ2-2; D is unresolved. The CDR3 loop spans 13 amino acids. Trimming took 3 bases from V and 5 from J, leaving 8 bases between them. The germline V gene encodes CDR1 SGDLS and CDR2 YYNGEE.

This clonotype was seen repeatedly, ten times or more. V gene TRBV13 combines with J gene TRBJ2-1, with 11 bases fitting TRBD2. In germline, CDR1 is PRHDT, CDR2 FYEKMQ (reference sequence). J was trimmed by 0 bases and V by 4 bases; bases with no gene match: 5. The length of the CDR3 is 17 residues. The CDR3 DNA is TGTGCCAGCAGCTCTCAAGGACTAGCGGGCTCCTACAATGAGCAGTTCTTC. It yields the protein CASSSQGLAGSYNEQFF.